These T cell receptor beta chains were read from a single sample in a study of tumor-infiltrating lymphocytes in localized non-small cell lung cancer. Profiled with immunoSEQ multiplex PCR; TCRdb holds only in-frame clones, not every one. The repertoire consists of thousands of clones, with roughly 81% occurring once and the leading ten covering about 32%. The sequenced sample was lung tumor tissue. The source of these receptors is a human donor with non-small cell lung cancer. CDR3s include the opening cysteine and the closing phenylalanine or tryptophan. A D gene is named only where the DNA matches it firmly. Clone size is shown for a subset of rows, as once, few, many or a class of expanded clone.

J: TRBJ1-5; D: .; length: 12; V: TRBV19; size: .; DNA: TGTGCCAGTACCGATAGCAATCAGCCCCAGCATTTT; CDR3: CASTDSNQPQHF
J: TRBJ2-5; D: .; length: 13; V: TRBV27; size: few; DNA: TGTGCCAGCAGTCGGAGGCCCCAAGAGACCCAGTACTTC; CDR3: CASSRRPQETQYF
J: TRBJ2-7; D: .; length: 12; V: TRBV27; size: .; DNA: TGTGCCAGCAGAGGTCAGGGCTACGAGCAGTACTTC; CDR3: CASRGQGYEQYF
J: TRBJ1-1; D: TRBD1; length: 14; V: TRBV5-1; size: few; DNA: TGCGCCAGCAGCTCAGGGGGCCGGGACACTGAAGCTTTCTTT; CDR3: CASSSGGRDTEAFF
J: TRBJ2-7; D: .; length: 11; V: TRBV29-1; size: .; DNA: TGCAGCGGTCAGGTGGCCCACGAGCAGTACTTC; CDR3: CSGQVAHEQYF
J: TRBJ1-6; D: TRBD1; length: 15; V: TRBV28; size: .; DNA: TGTGCCAGCAGGACCGGGACAGGGGATCAGAGACCCCTCCACTTT; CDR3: CASRTGTGDQRPLHF
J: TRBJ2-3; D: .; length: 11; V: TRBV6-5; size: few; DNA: TGTGCCAGCAGTTACTTGAATACGCAGTATTTT; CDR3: CASSYLNTQYF
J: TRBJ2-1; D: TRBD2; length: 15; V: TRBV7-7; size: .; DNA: TGTGCTAGCAGCTTCGTAGCGGGGGCCTACAATGAGCAGTTCTTC; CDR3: CASSFVAGAYNEQFF
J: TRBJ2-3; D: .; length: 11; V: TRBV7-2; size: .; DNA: TGTGCCAGCAGCTTCACAGATACGCAGTATTTT; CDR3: CASSFTDTQYF
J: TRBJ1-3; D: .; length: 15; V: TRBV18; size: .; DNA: TGTGCCAGCTCACCACCCGATACATATGGAAACACCATATATTTT; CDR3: CASSPPDTYGNTIYF
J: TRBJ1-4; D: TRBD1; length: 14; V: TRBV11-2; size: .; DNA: TGTGCCAGCAGCCCCGACAGGGGGCAAGAAAAACTGTTTTTT; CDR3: CASSPDRGQEKLFF
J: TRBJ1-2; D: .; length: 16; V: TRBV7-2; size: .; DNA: TGTGCCAGCAGCTCGATCGAAGGGGCGCGGAGGTATGGCTACACCTTC; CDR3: CASSSIEGARRYGYTF
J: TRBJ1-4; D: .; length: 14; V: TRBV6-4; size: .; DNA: TGTGCCAGCAAACCCAGGGCAACGAGCGAAAAACTGTTTTTT; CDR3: CASKPRATSEKLFF
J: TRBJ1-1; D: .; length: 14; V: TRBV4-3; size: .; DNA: TGCGCCAGCAGCCAACAGGGCGGGGAGACTGAAGCTTTCTTT; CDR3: CASSQQGGETEAFF
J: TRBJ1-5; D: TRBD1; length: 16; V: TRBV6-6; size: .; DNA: TGTGCCAGCAGGGAGGGAGGGACAGCCTCCAATCAGCCCCAGCATTTT; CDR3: CASREGGTASNQPQHF
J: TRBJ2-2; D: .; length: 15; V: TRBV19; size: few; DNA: TGTGCCAGTAGTATAATGGCGGGGATCACCGGGGAGCTGTTTTTT; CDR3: CASSIMAGITGELFF
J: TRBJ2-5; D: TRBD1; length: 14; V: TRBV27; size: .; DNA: TGTGCCAGCAGTTTACGGGACAGGGTTGAGACCCAGTACTTC; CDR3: CASSLRDRVETQYF
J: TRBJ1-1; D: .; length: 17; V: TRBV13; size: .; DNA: TGTGCCAGCAGCTTCTCCACCGACACCTCCAGCGGCACTGAAGCTTTCTTT; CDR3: CASSFSTDTSSGTEAFF
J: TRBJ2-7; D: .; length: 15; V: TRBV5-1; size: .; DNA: TGCGCCAGCAGCTCCGGGACGGTTAGCTCCTACGAGCAGTACTTC; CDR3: CASSSGTVSSYEQYF
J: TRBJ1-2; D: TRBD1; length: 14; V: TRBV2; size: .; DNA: TGTGCCAGCATTTGGACAGGGTTAAGTGTGGGCTACACCTTC; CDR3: CASIWTGLSVGYTF
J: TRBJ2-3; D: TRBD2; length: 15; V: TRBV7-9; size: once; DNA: TGTGCCAGCAGCTTCCAGCGGGGGGGCACAGATACGCAGTATTTT; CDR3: CASSFQRGGTDTQYF
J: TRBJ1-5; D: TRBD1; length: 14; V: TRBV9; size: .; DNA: TGTGCCAGCAGCGTCGGGGACAGGGTTCAGCCCCAGCATTTT; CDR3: CASSVGDRVQPQHF
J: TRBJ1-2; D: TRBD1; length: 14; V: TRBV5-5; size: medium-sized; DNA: TGTGCCAGCAGCCGGACAGGAAAGGACTATGGCTACACCTTC; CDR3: CASSRTGKDYGYTF
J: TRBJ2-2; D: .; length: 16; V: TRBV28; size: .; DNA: TGTGCCGCGCGTCCAAACAGGGATATGGACACCGGGGAGCTGTTTTTT; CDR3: CAARPNRDMDTGELFF
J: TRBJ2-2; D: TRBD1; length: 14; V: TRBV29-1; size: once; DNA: TGCAGCGTTCGAAGGGACAGGAACACCGGGGAGCTGTTTTTT; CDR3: CSVRRDRNTGELFF
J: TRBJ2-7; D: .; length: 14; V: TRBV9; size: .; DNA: TGTGCCAGCAGCGTAGTTGCGGGCAGCTACGAGCAGTACTTC; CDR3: CASSVVAGSYEQYF
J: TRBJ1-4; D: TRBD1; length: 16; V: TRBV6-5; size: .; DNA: TGTGCCAGCAGTTTAGGAACAGGGGCAACTAATGAAAAACTGTTTTTT; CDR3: CASSLGTGATNEKLFF
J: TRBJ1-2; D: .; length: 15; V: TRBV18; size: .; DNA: TGTGCCAGCTCACCGTCCCCCGGATCTAACTATGGCTACACCTTC; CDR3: CASSPSPGSNYGYTF
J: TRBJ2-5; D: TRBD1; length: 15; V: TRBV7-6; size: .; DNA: TGTGCCAGCAGCTCATCAGGGACAGGGGGAGAGACCCAGTACTTC; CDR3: CASSSSGTGGETQYF
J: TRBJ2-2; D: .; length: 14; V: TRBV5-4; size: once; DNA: TGTGCCAGCAGCATCCTGGGCAACACCGGGGAGCTGTTTTTT; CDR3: CASSILGNTGELFF
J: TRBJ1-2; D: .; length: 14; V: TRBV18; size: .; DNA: TGTGCCAGCTCACCTCATCGGACCCCTTGGGGCTACACCTTC; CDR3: CASSPHRTPWGYTF
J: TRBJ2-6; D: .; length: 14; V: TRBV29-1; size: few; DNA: TGCAGCGTTGGGGACTTCTCTGGGGCCAACGTCCTGACTTTC; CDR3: CSVGDFSGANVLTF
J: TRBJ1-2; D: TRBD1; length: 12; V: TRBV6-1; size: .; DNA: TGTGCCAGCAGTTCTCTTGACAGGGCGGGAACCTTC; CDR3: CASSSLDRAGTF
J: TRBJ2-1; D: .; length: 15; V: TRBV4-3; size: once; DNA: TGCGCCAGCAGCCAAGATGTGGGGGAGTACAATGAGCAGTTCTTC; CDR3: CASSQDVGEYNEQFF
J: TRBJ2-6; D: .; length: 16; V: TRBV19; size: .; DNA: TGTGCCAGTAGTAGGTCACAGAGCTCTGGGGCCAACGTCCTGACTTTC; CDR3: CASSRSQSSGANVLTF
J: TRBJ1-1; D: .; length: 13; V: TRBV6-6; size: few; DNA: TGTGCCAGCAGTTACAGCGGGGGCACTGAAGCTTTCTTT; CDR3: CASSYSGGTEAFF
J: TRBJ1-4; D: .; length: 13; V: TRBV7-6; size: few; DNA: TGTGCCAGCAGCTTAGACAGAAATGAAAAACTGTTTTTT; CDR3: CASSLDRNEKLFF
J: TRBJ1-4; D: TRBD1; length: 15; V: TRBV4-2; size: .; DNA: TGTGCCAGCAGCCAACCCGGGACAGGGGAAGAAAAACTGTTTTTT; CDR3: CASSQPGTGEEKLFF
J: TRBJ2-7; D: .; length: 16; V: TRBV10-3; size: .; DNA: TGTGCCATCAGTGAGTCTGGACTCCTTGCTGACTACGAGCAGTACTTC; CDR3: CAISESGLLADYEQYF
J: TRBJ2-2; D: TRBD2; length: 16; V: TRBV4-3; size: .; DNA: TGCGCCAGCAGCCAAGGAAGCGGGGGGTACACCGGGGAGCTGTTTTTT; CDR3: CASSQGSGGYTGELFF
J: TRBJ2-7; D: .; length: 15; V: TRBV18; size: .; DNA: TGTGCCAGCTCGCCTACGAGCGGGTTCCTAACCGAGCAGTACTTC; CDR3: CASSPTSGFLTEQYF
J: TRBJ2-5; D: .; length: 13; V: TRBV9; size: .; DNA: TGTGCCAGCAGCAACCCCCCACAAGAGACCCAGTACTTC; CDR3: CASSNPPQETQYF
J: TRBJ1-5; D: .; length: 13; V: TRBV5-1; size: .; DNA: TGCGCCAGCAGCTTTGGAGGGGGGCAGCCCCAGCATTTT; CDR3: CASSFGGGQPQHF
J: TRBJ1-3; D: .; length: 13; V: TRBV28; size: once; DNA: TGTGCCAGCAGTTACAGCTCTGGAAACACCATATATTTT; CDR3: CASSYSSGNTIYF
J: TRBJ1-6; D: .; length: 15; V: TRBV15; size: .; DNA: TGTGCCACCAGCAGAGATCCGTTCGACCCGGGGGCCCTCCACTTT; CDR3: CATSRDPFDPGALHF
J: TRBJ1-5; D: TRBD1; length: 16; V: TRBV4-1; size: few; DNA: TGCGCCAGCAGCGTACAGGGGGCATCGGGCAATCAGCCCCAGCATTTT; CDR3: CASSVQGASGNQPQHF